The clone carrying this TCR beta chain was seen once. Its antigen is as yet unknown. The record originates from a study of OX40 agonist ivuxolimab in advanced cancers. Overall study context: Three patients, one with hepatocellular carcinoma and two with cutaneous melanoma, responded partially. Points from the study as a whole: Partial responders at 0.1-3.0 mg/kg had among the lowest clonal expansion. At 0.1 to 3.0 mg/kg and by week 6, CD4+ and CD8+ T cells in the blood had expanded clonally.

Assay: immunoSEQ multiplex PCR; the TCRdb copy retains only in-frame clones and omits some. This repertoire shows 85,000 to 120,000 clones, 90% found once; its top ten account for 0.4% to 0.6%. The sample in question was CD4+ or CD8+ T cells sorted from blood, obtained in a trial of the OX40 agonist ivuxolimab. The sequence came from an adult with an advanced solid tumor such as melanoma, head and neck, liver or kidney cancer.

This chain's CDR3 is CASSQDGLRGDYGYTF. In DNA, the CDR3 is TGCGCCAGCAGCCAAGATGGCCTCCGGGGCGACTATGGCTACACCTTC. This chain joins TRBV4-3 and TRBJ1-2; a weak D match, TRBD1 (5 bases). Trimming left V 0 bases short and J 3 bases short, with 14 bases between. The V gene's germline CDR1 is LGHNA and CDR2 YSLEER. The CDR3 totals 16 residues.